These 30 T cell receptor beta chains originate from one sample sequenced in a study of CD8+ T cells in alopecia areata. Extraction and reverse transcription of RNA yielded cDNA as the sequencing template. This table comes from immunoSEQ multiplex PCR, and its TCRdb copy is limited to in-frame clones, with some not included. The sample carries tens of thousands of clones, less than 65% recorded once. The sample was NKG2D-high CD8+ T cells sorted from blood. These receptors originate from a human donor with alopecia areata.

The chain links TRBV19 to TRBJ1-2; D is unclear. The CDR3 totals 13 residues. Deletions cut 7 bases from V and 2 bases from J, with 11 bases between. Germline CDR1 and CDR2: LNHDA and SQIVND (reference sequence). The DNA of the CDR3 is TGTGCCAGTAATCTGGGATCAAACTATGGCTACACCTTC. Translating it yields CASNLGSNYGYTF.

CDR3 region: CASSQGNSGNTIYF. The DNA of the CDR3 is TGCGCCAGCAGCCAAGGGAACTCTGGAAACACCATATATTTT. This chain joins TRBV4-1 and TRBJ1-3; no clear D gene. This CDR3 has 14 amino acids. The ends were cut back, 1 base at V and 0 bases at J, with 4 bases in the middle. Germline V gene lookup returns CDR1 MGHRA and CDR2 YSYEKL.

This clone has just one count. This chain connects TRBV5-1 to TRBJ2-7; TRBD1 might be the D (5 bases). This CDR3 has 14 amino acids. The germline gives CDR1 SGHRS, CDR2 YFSETQ. V was clipped by 1 base and J by 5 bases, with 13 bases between them. CDR3 in DNA: TGCGCCAGCAGCTTGACCCAGGGCGTAAACGAGCAGTACTTC. Translation gives CASSLTQGVNEQYF.

This chain uses TRBV4-1 with TRBJ2-7; weak D call: TRBD1 (6 bases). Germline V lookup: CDR1 MGHRA, CDR2 YSYEKL. Trimming stripped 2 bases from V and 2 bases from J, with 13 bases between. The CDR3 sequence is 15 residues long. DNA for the CDR3: TGCGCCAGCAGCCAATCCCTACAGGGAACCTACGAGCAGTACTTC. This encodes CASSQSLQGTYEQYF.

The chain uses TRBV7-2 and TRBJ2-4, with D tentatively TRBD2 (5 bases). The CDR3 has 16 residues. Germline-derived CDR1 and CDR2 are SGHTA and FQGNSA. With 0 bases removed from V and 0 bases from J, the gap between germline ends came to 9 bases. The CDR3 DNA reads TGTGCCAGCAGCTTAGCTGGTGGACTAGCCAAAAACATTCAGTACTTC. Amino acids: CASSLAGGLAKNIQYF. Based on the CDR3 plus reference TRBV7-2 and TRBJ2-4, the full variable domain is GAGVSQSPSNKVTEKGKDVELRCDPISGHTALYWYRQSLGQGLEFLIYFQGNSAPDKSGLPSDRFSAERTGGSVSTLTIQRTQQEDSAVYLCASSLAGGLAKNIQYFGAGTRLSVL.

A few counts support this clone. V gene TRBV27 combines with J gene TRBJ2-7, with a tentative D call TRBD1 (5 bases). Germline V CDR1 and CDR2: MNHEY, SMNVEV (reference sequence). This CDR3 is built from 15 residues. The V end was cut by 3 bases, the J end by 5 bases, with 17 bases between. The CDR3 DNA sequence: TGTGCCAGCAGTTTCGGAGACAGATATTATGACGAGCAGTACTTC. Its translation: CASSFGDRYYDEQYF.

This rearrangement joins TRBV6-5 to TRBJ2-7; TRBD2 might be the D (5 bases). This CDR3 region has 16 residues. V shed 0 bases and J shed 4 bases, with 16 bases lying between them. Germline-derived CDR1 and CDR2 are MNHEY and SVGAGI. CDR3 sequence: CASSYSIVGSSYEQYF. The CDR3 region has the DNA TGTGCCAGCAGTTACTCGATAGTAGGGAGTTCTTACGAGCAGTACTTC.

The chain combines TRBV7-2 with TRBJ2-5, with TRBD1 as a possible D gene (5 bases). The CDR3 is made up of 15 amino acids. V was cut by 5 bases and J by 4 bases, with 17 bases left in between. The germline gives CDR1 SGHTA, CDR2 FQGNSA. The CDR3 loop reads CASSPRKGPGETQYF. CDR3 in DNA: TGTGCCAGCAGCCCTAGGAAGGGGCCAGGAGAGACCCAGTACTTC.

The rearrangement joins TRBV4-1 to TRBJ2-7; 7 bases are shared with TRBD2. The V gene's germline CDR1 is MGHRA and CDR2 YSYEKL. Trimming took 3 bases from V and 5 from J; bases not matched to a gene: 10. The CDR3 is 15 residues long. The CDR3 here is CASSQLRLADNEQYF. DNA of the CDR3: TGCGCCAGCAGCCAGCTGAGGCTAGCGGATAACGAGCAGTACTTC.

J is TRBJ1-5 and V is TRBV19, with no clear D. Trimming cost V 11 bases and J 2 bases, with 10 bases left between them. Germline CDR1 is LNHDA and CDR2 is SQIVND (reference sequence). The CDR3 contains 12 residues. CDR3 amino acids: CASLQGNQPQHF. CDR3 nucleotides: TGTGCCTCTCTGCAGGGCAATCAGCCCCAGCATTTT.

This clone was seen just once. The V call is TRBV30, the J call TRBJ2-5; the D is unclear. With 3 bases removed from V and 2 bases from J, the gap between germline ends came to 10 bases. CDR1 is GTSNPN and CDR2 is SVGIG in the germline V gene (reference sequence). This CDR3 has 13 amino acids. The CDR3 here is CAWRRWGQETQYF. The CDR3 DNA reads TGTGCCTGGAGAAGATGGGGACAAGAGACCCAGTACTTC. Together with reference TRBV30 and TRBJ2-5, the CDR3 gives the full variable domain: SQTIHQWPATLVQPVGSPLSLECTVEGTSNPNLYWYRQAAGRGLQLLFYSVGIGQISSEVPQNLSASRPQDRQFILSSKKLLLSDSGFYLCAWRRWGQETQYFGPGTRLLVL.

This clone was found once. J is TRBJ2-1 and V is TRBV6-5; tentative D call: TRBD2 (5 bases). Germline V lookup: CDR1 MNHEY, CDR2 SVGAGI. This CDR3 region has 14 residues. V was shortened by 0 bases and J by 8 bases, with 11 bases between the two germline ends. CDR3 in DNA: TGTGCCAGCAGTTACTCTTCCGGGAACCATGAGCAGTTCTTC. Amino acids: CASSYSSGNHEQFF.

The chain couples TRBV27 to TRBJ2-5, with TRBD2 identical over 7 bases. The CDR3 loop spans 18 amino acids. Germline-derived CDR1 and CDR2 are MNHEY and SMNVEV (reference sequence). Trimming took 8 bases from V and 0 from J; bases not matched to a gene: 18. The CDR3 sequence is CASSTAARSSGYQETQYF. CDR3 DNA: TGTGCCAGCTCCACCGCCGCCAGAAGTAGCGGGTACCAAGAGACCCAGTACTTC.

The chain recombines TRBV7-9 with TRBJ2-3, with TRBD2 identical over 8 bases. The CDR3 is 12 amino acids. The J segment lost 5 bases and the V segment lost 10 bases, leaving 5 bases of the junction unmatched. From germline, CDR1 is SEHNR and CDR2 FQNEAQ (reference sequence). CDR3 nucleotides: TGTGCCAATAGCGGGAATGGAGATACGCAGTATTTT. Encoded protein: CANSGNGDTQYF.

The V call is TRBV5-1, the J call TRBJ2-7, with 7 bases matching TRBD1. J was trimmed by 1 base and V by 4 bases; bases with no gene match: 8. The V gene's germline CDR1 is SGHRS and CDR2 YFSETQ. CDR3 length equals 15 residues. The CDR3 nucleotides read TGCGCCAGCAGCGACGGGACAGAGGCTTCCTACGAGCAGTACTTC. As protein: CASSDGTEASYEQYF.

The chain combines TRBV6-5 with TRBJ2-1, with TRBD2 matching over 7 bases. The CDR3 consists of 14 residues. With 2 bases clipped from V and 4 bases from J, the junction kept 2 bases outside the gene matches. From germline, CDR1 is MNHEY and CDR2 SVGAGI. CDR3 region: CASSYLSGYNEQFF. The CDR3 bases are TGTGCCAGCAGTTACCTTAGCGGGTACAATGAGCAGTTCTTC.

DNA of the CDR3: TGTGCCAGCAGTCCCCCCAGTGGTGATACGCAGTATTTT. It encodes CASSPPSGDTQYF. The rearrangement joins TRBV28 to TRBJ2-3; D call uncertain. Trimming left V 5 bases short and J 6 bases short, with 12 bases between. Germline V gene data show CDR1 as MDHEN and CDR2 as SYDVKM. The CDR3 loop spans 13 amino acids.

J is TRBJ1-4 and V is TRBV7-9, with TRBD1 matching 9 bases. Germline V CDR1 and CDR2: SEHNR, FQNEAQ (reference sequence). The CDR3 has 13 amino acids. V shed 1 base and J 13 bases; nucleotides not matched to a gene: 4. CDR3 nucleotides: TGTGCCAGCAGCTTAGGGGACAGGGCAAGACTGTTTTTT. Translating gives CASSLGDRARLFF.

V is TRBV7-9 and J is TRBJ2-7; a weak D match, TRBD2 (5 bases). V lost 5 bases and J 4 bases, leaving 12 bases between the germline ends. This CDR3 is built from 13 residues. The V gene's germline CDR1 is SEHNR and CDR2 FQNEAQ (reference sequence). The CDR3 DNA sequence: TGTGCCAGCAGCGCAGGACCGGGGTACGAGCAGTACTTC. Residues: CASSAGPGYEQYF.

The rearrangement joins TRBV11-3 to TRBJ2-1; D not certain. Deletions cut 4 bases from V and 6 bases from J, with 10 bases between. Germline V gene lookup returns CDR1 SGHNT and CDR2 YENEEA. The CDR3 has 13 amino acids. CDR3 sequence (DNA): TGTGCCAGCAGCTCCGACTCGGCCAATGAGCAGTTCTTC. Translating it yields CASSSDSANEQFF.

This sequence joins TRBV7-6 and TRBJ2-3; TRBD2 is a possible D gene (6 bases). The CDR3 totals 16 residues. V was cut by 5 bases and J by 3 bases, with 18 bases left in between. Per germline, CDR1 SGHVS and CDR2 FNYEAQ. CDR3 protein: CASSPSGGVLTDTQYF. The CDR3, as DNA: TGTGCCAGCAGCCCAAGTGGAGGGGTACTGACAGATACGCAGTATTTT.

The chain employs TRBV4-3 and TRBJ2-3; D is perhaps TRBD2 (6 bases). The CDR3 length is 15 residues. The germline CDR1 and CDR2 sequences are LGHNA and YSLEER. Trimming pared 1 base from V and 2 bases from J, leaving 10 bases between. This CDR3 is CASSQGPGLTDTQYF. CDR3 in DNA: TGCGCCAGCAGCCAAGGTCCGGGACTCACAGATACGCAGTATTTT.

J is TRBJ2-1 and V is TRBV4-1; D unclear. The CDR3 is 18 residues long. Germline CDR1 and CDR2: MGHRA and YSYEKL. The germline V and J ends were trimmed by 1 base and 8 bases, with 24 bases remaining between them. The CDR3 reads CASSQVEVGYYISDEQFF. DNA of the CDR3: TGCGCCAGCAGCCAAGTCGAAGTTGGCTACTACATTTCCGATGAGCAGTTCTTC.

V is TRBV27 and J is TRBJ2-7, with 10 bases matching TRBD1. This CDR3 spans 15 amino acids. Trimming removed 5 bases from V and 7 bases from J; junction bases left unmatched: 11. CDR1 and CDR2 (germline): MNHEY, SMNVEV (reference sequence). The CDR3 here is CASSLPGTGVWEQYF. For the CDR3, the DNA is TGTGCCAGCAGTCTACCCGGGACAGGGGTGTGGGAGCAGTACTTC.

The sample holds one count of this clone. This chain links TRBV27 with TRBJ2-5, with 10 bases identical to TRBD1. The J call is in doubt because the DNA end fits TRBJ2-7 better. The CDR3 has 15 amino acids. In germline, CDR1 is MNHEY, CDR2 SMNVEV (reference sequence). The CDR3 loop is CASSFGPGQGYEQYF. In DNA, the CDR3 is TGTGCCAGCAGTTTCGGTCCGGGACAGGGGTACGAGCAGTACTTC.

This clone has a handful of counts. The gene calls are TRBV29-1 and TRBJ2-5, with D tentatively TRBD1 (5 bases). The germline V gene encodes CDR1 SQVTM and CDR2 ANQGSEA. The CDR3 is 13 residues long. With 6 bases removed from V and 2 bases from J, the gap between germline ends came to 13 bases. CDR3 in DNA: TGCAGCGTGTCCGACAGACCGCAAGAGACCCAGTACTTC. As protein: CSVSDRPQETQYF.

This clone was observed a few times. The chain uses TRBV29-1 and TRBJ1-2; 8 bases fit TRBD1. V lost 4 bases, J lost 3 bases, and 4 bases stayed unmatched. Per the germline V gene, CDR1 is SQVTM and CDR2 is ANQGSEA. The CDR3 length is 13 residues. CDR3 nucleotide sequence: TGCAGCGTTGCCCACAGGGGGGACTATGGCTACACCTTC. It is translated as CSVAHRGDYGYTF.

The V gene is TRBV28, the J gene TRBJ2-1; weak D call: TRBD2 (5 bases). V was clipped by 5 bases and J by 7 bases, with 12 bases between them. The CDR3 is 13 amino acids. CDR1 MDHEN and CDR2 SYDVKM come from the germline V gene. The CDR3 DNA is TGTGCCAGCAGTGGACTCTCCGGGAATGAGCAGTTCTTC. Translating it yields CASSGLSGNEQFF.

The rearrangement links TRBV5-6 to TRBJ1-2; D perhaps matches TRBD1 (5 bases). This CDR3 is built from 15 residues. Trimming left V 0 bases short and J 0 bases short, with 9 bases between. Looked up from germline, CDR1 is SGHDT and CDR2 is YYEEEE. The CDR3 region is CASSLGGGTNYGYTF. The DNA for the CDR3 is TGTGCCAGCAGCTTGGGCGGGGGAACTAACTATGGCTACACCTTC.

This clone was picked up a small number of times. The rearrangement uses TRBV28 and TRBJ1-1, with D perhaps TRBD1 (5 bases). The CDR3 has 12 amino acids. Germline CDR1 is MDHEN and CDR2 is SYDVKM. Trimming shortened V by 5 bases and J by 5 bases, and 9 bases separated the two germline ends. CDR3 DNA: TGTGCCAGCAGTCCCGGGACGACTGAAGCTTTCTTT. The encoded protein is CASSPGTTEAFF.